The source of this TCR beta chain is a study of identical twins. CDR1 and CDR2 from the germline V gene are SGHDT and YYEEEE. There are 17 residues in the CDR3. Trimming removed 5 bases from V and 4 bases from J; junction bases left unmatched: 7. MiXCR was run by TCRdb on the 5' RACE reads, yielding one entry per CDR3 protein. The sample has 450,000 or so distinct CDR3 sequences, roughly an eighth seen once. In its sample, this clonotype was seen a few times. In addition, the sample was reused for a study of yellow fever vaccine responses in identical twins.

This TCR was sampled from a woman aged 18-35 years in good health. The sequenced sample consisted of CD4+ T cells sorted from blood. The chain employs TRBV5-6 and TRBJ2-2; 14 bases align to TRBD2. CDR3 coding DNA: TGTGCCAGCAGGCCCTTGGGACTAGCGGGAGCCACCGGGGAGCTGTTTTTT. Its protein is CASRPLGLAGATGELFF. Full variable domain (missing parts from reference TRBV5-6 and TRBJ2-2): DAGVTQSPTHLIKTRGQQVTLRCSPKSGHDTVSWYQQALGQGPQFIFQYYEEEERQRGNFPDRFSGHQFPNYSSELNVNALLLGDSALYLCASRPLGLAGATGELFFGEGSRLTVL.